The 28 T cell receptor beta chains given below trace back to one sample, sequenced in a study of technical replicates of blood from several donors. TCRdb's copy holds only in-frame clones and misses some; the assay was immunoSEQ multiplex PCR. The sample carries under 110,000 clones, under 96% recorded once. The sample was T cells isolated from PBMCs. The receptors were sampled from a human donor in good health.

This chain links TRBV6-1 with TRBJ1-5, with D maybe TRBD1 (6 bases). The V end lost 4 bases, the J end lost 2 bases, and 21 bases lay between the germline ends. CDR3 size: 18 residues. CDR1 is MNHNS, CDR2 SASEGT, per germline. In nucleotides, the CDR3 is TGTGCCAGCAGTGTCTCAGGCAGGGGATTTTTTGGCAATCAGCCCCAGCATTTT. It encodes CASSVSGRGFFGNQPQHF.

V usage is TRBV19 and J usage is TRBJ2-3, with 7 bases fitting TRBD2. This CDR3 region has 14 residues. V shed 3 bases, J shed 4 bases, and the junction held 4 bases outside the gene matches. In germline, CDR1 is LNHDA, CDR2 SQIVND (reference sequence). The CDR3 coding sequence is TGTGCCAGTAGTATTGGGAGGGCTGCAGATACGCAGTATTTT. It codes for CASSIGRAADTQYF. Drawing the rest from reference TRBV19 and TRBJ2-3, the complete variable domain is DGGITQSPKYLFRKEGQNVTLSCEQNLNHDAMYWYRQDPGQGLRLIYYSQIVNDFQKGDIAEGYSVSREKKESFPLTVTSAQKNPTAFYLCASSIGRAADTQYFGPGTRLTVL.

This chain connects TRBV4-1 to TRBJ2-7; 7 bases line up with TRBD2. Trimming removed 1 base from V and 2 bases from J; junction bases left unmatched: 17. The CDR3 covers 19 residues. Germline CDR1 and CDR2: MGHRA and YSYEKL. CDR3 nucleotides: TGCGCCAGCAGCCAAGGGATTCTTAGGGCGGGAGTGGGCCCCTACGAGCAGTACTTC. This sequence encodes CASSQGILRAGVGPYEQYF.

This chain joins TRBV9 and TRBJ1-2, with TRBD1 matching over 9 bases. V lost 4 bases and J lost 5; bases outside the gene matches: 6. The V gene's germline CDR1 is SGDLS and CDR2 YYNGEE. This CDR3 has 14 residues. CDR3 DNA: TGTGCCAGCAGCCCCGGACAGGGGAGGTATGGCTACACCTTC. Protein: CASSPGQGRYGYTF.

The chain recombines TRBV27 with TRBJ2-3, with TRBD2 matching over 9 bases. Trimming at V came to 7 bases and at J to 2 bases, leaving 4 bases not matched to a gene. There are 14 residues in the CDR3. The germline CDR1 and CDR2 sequences are MNHEY and SMNVEV (reference sequence). The CDR3 region is CASISGSDTDTQYF. As DNA, the CDR3 is TGTGCCAGCATTAGCGGGAGCGACACAGATACGCAGTATTTT.

This chain connects TRBV5-1 to TRBJ2-1; 11 nucleotides match TRBD2. With V trimmed by 5 bases and J by 8 bases, 6 bases remained unmatched. CDR1 and CDR2 (germline): SGHRS, YFSETQ. This CDR3 region has 14 residues. The CDR3, as DNA: TGCGCCAGCAGTGGGGGACTAGCGGTCTATGAGCAGTTCTTC. Its protein is CASSGGLAVYEQFF. Drawing the rest from reference TRBV5-1 and TRBJ2-1, the complete variable domain is KAGVTQTPRYLIKTRGQQVTLSCSPISGHRSVSWYQQTPGQGLQFLFEYFSETQRNKGNFPGRFSGRQFSNSRSEMNVSTLELGDSALYLCASSGGLAVYEQFFGPGTRLTVL.

CDR3 in amino acids: CASSYIAGSYEQYF. CDR3 nucleotide sequence: TGTGCCAGCAGCTATATAGCGGGCTCCTACGAGCAGTACTTC. The chain employs TRBV5-4 and TRBJ2-7; 7 bases are shared with TRBD2. There are 14 residues in the CDR3. Germline CDR1 is SGHNT and CDR2 is YYREEE (reference sequence). The ends lost 3 bases at V and 0 bases at J; junction bases unmatched: 3.

The chain is built from TRBV28 and TRBJ2-7; TRBD2 aligns across 13 bases. The CDR3 sequence is 15 residues long. Germline V gene data show CDR1 as MDHEN and CDR2 as SYDVKM. Germline trimming cut 5 bases from V and 4 bases from J; bases unmatched to any gene: 5. CDR3 nucleotide sequence: TGTGCCAGCAGTCCCTGGACTAGCGGGGGATACGAGCAGTACTTC. Translated: CASSPWTSGGYEQYF.

The rearrangement links TRBV29-1 to TRBJ1-1; D may be TRBD1 (6 bases). The V gene's germline CDR1 is SQVTM and CDR2 ANQGSEA. The CDR3 extends over 13 amino acids. V lost 5 bases and J lost 0, with 10 bases in between. This CDR3 reads CSVPDSLNTEAFF. The DNA for the CDR3 is TGCAGCGTTCCGGACAGCTTGAACACTGAAGCTTTCTTT.

This clone showed up just once. This rearrangement joins TRBV5-4 to TRBJ2-7, with D possibly TRBD2 on 6 matching bases. The CDR3 length is 14 residues. Trimming pared 4 bases from V and 3 bases from J, leaving 14 bases between. The germline gives CDR1 SGHNT, CDR2 YYREEE (reference sequence). This chain's CDR3 is CASSVPGLSYEQYF. In nucleotides, the CDR3 is TGTGCCAGCAGCGTCCCGGGACTTAGCTACGAGCAGTACTTC.

The genes are TRBV11-2 and TRBJ2-1; D possibly corresponds to TRBD1 (5 bases). In germline, CDR1 is SGHAT, CDR2 FQNNGV. V gave up 3 bases and J gave up 7 bases, with 7 bases separating them. There are 12 residues in the CDR3. CDR3 in amino acids: CASSFRTNEQFF. As DNA, the CDR3 is TGTGCCAGCAGCTTTCGGACAAATGAGCAGTTCTTC.

The CDR3 spells CASSLAPTETYGYTF. The CDR3, as DNA: TGTGCCAGCAGCCTAGCCCCCACAGAGACCTATGGCTACACCTTC. J is TRBJ1-2 and V is TRBV28; D is unclear. V was trimmed by 6 bases and J by 4 bases, leaving 18 bases between them. CDR1 and CDR2 from the germline V gene are MDHEN and SYDVKM. CDR3 length equals 15 residues.

The genes are TRBV28 and TRBJ1-2, with D perhaps TRBD1 (5 bases). Trimming cost V 2 bases and J 7 bases, with 5 bases left between them. This CDR3 is built from 11 residues. Germline lookup yields CDR1 MDHEN and CDR2 SYDVKM. CDR3 amino acids: CASSLGAGYTF. The CDR3 DNA reads TGTGCCAGCAGTTTAGGGGCTGGCTACACCTTC.

The CDR3 sequence is CASSIAQSASNEQFF. The DNA of the CDR3 is TGTGCCAGTAGTATAGCGCAGTCCGCCTCCAATGAGCAGTTCTTC. The chain uses TRBV19 and TRBJ2-1, with D unresolved. Germline V gives CDR1 LNHDA, CDR2 SQIVND (reference sequence). This CDR3 has 15 residues. Trimming cost V 1 base and J 6 bases, with 13 bases left between them.

This sequence joins TRBV5-1 and TRBJ2-2; weak D call: TRBD1 (5 bases). Germline V gene data show CDR1 as SGHRS and CDR2 as YFSETQ. Trimming took off 6 bases at V and 7 bases at J, with 19 bases between the two ends. The CDR3 contains 15 residues. CDR3 DNA: TGCGCCAGCAACCGATTAGGACACCAGAACGGGGAGCTGTTTTTT. Its protein product is CASNRLGHQNGELFF. Supplemented by reference TRBV5-1 and TRBJ2-2, the full variable domain reads KAGVTQTPRYLIKTRGQQVTLSCSPISGHRSVSWYQQTPGQGLQFLFEYFSETQRNKGNFPGRFSGRQFSNSRSEMNVSTLELGDSALYLCASNRLGHQNGELFFGEGSRLTVL.

This chain connects TRBV2 to TRBJ1-4, with D unresolved. Trimming took 7 bases from V and 0 from J, leaving 15 bases between them. Germline CDR1 SNHLY, CDR2 FYNNEI. The CDR3 has 16 amino acids. The CDR3 sequence is CASNSAGLATNEKLFF. Here the CDR3 DNA reads TGTGCCAGCAATTCGGCGGGCCTTGCAACTAATGAAAAACTGTTTTTT. The full variable domain, rest sourced from reference TRBV2 and TRBJ1-4, is EPEVTQTPSHQVTQMGQEVILRCVPISNHLYFYWYRQILGQKVEFLVSFYNNEISEKSEIFDDQFSVERPDGSNFTLKIRSTKLEDSAMYFCASNSAGLATNEKLFFGSGTQLSVL.

The chain recombines TRBV7-7 with TRBJ2-1; possible D gene TRBD2, 5 bases. Germline CDR1 and CDR2: SSHAT and FNYEAQ (reference sequence). The CDR3 is 13 amino acids. Trimming took off 5 bases at V and 8 bases at J, with 13 bases between the two ends. DNA for the CDR3: TGTGCCAGCAGCGTTACTAGATCCGATGAGCAGTTCTTC. It yields the protein CASSVTRSDEQFF.

V usage is TRBV5-4 and J usage is TRBJ1-4, with D possibly matching TRBD1 (5 bases). Trimming took off 1 base at V and 8 bases at J, with 18 bases between the two ends. Germline CDR1 and CDR2: SGHNT and YYREEE (reference sequence). The length of the CDR3 is 16 residues. The DNA of the CDR3 is TGTGCCAGCAGCTTGTACCAGGGTTTTTCGGAGGAAAAACTGTTTTTT. This codes for CASSLYQGFSEEKLFF.

The count of this clone is one. This chain links TRBV19 with TRBJ1-4, with D tentatively TRBD1 (6 bases). Germline V CDR1 and CDR2: LNHDA, SQIVND (reference sequence). Trimming stripped 6 bases from V and 2 bases from J, with 10 bases between. This CDR3 has 14 amino acids. The CDR3 loop reads CASRNRATNEKLFF. DNA of the CDR3: TGTGCCAGTAGGAACAGGGCGACTAATGAAAAACTGTTTTTT.

The chain is built from TRBV6-1 and TRBJ1-2; 7 nucleotides match TRBD1. J lost 2 bases, V lost 4 bases, and 10 bases had no gene match. This CDR3 spans 16 amino acids. Germline values: CDR1 MNHNS, CDR2 SASEGT. The CDR3 sequence: CASSASTGIRNYGYTF. DNA of the CDR3: TGTGCCAGCAGTGCGTCGACAGGGATTAGGAACTATGGCTACACCTTC.

The rearrangement uses TRBV28 and TRBJ1-2; 9 bases agree with TRBD1. Trimming removed 2 bases from V and 6 bases from J; junction bases left unmatched: 10. This CDR3 is 16 amino acids long. Germline CDR1 reads MDHEN; CDR2 reads SYDVKM. The CDR3 DNA is TGTGCCAGCAGTTTAGTTACCGGGACAGGGTCACATGGCTACACCTTC. Translating it yields CASSLVTGTGSHGYTF.

This sequence joins TRBV27 and TRBJ2-3; the D gene is possibly TRBD2 (6 bases). Looked up from germline, CDR1 is MNHEY and CDR2 is SMNVEV (reference sequence). The CDR3 runs 16 residues. V gave up 0 bases and J gave up 6 bases, with 16 bases separating them. In DNA form, the CDR3 reads TGTGCCAGCAGTTTATCGACTAGTCAGGCGGCGGATACGCAGTATTTT. Residues: CASSLSTSQAADTQYF.

The rearrangement uses TRBV27 and TRBJ2-7, with D maybe TRBD2 (7 bases). CDR3 length equals 16 residues. Germline V CDR1 and CDR2: MNHEY, SMNVEV (reference sequence). V dropped 6 bases and J dropped 0 bases, with 18 bases sitting between them. The CDR3 here is CASSKRGGASSYEQYF. The CDR3 nucleotides are TGTGCCAGCAGCAAAAGAGGGGGGGCGAGCTCCTACGAGCAGTACTTC.

This sequence joins TRBV27 and TRBJ2-3, with D possibly being TRBD2 (6 bases). The CDR3 is 15 amino acids. Germline CDR1 MNHEY, CDR2 SMNVEV (reference sequence). With 10 bases removed from V and 2 bases from J, the gap between germline ends came to 19 bases. CDR3 coding DNA: TGTGCCACTCAGGATCGGGGGAGTCCCACAGATACGCAGTATTTT. Protein product: CATQDRGSPTDTQYF.

This chain joins TRBV6-1 and TRBJ2-1; TRBD2 is a possible D gene (7 bases). This CDR3 spans 17 amino acids. V lost 2 bases to trimming and J lost 0 bases, with 14 bases between them. Germline CDR1 MNHNS, CDR2 SASEGT. This chain's CDR3 is CASSEPPGGRSYNEQFF. The CDR3 bases are TGTGCCAGCAGTGAACCCCCCGGGGGGCGCTCCTACAATGAGCAGTTCTTC.

The chain employs TRBV5-4 and TRBJ2-7; TRBD1 matches at 12 bases. V lost 4 bases and J lost 4; bases outside the gene matches: 9. The CDR3 contains 16 residues. Germline V gene sequence: CDR1 SGHNT, CDR2 YYREEE (reference sequence). The CDR3 spells CASSPNLGQGAYEQYF. The CDR3 DNA follows: TGTGCCAGCAGCCCCAACCTGGGACAGGGGGCATACGAGCAGTACTTC.

This clone was observed once. CDR3: CAWSVQGRLWDTGELFF. CDR3 coding DNA: TGTGCCTGGAGTGTACAGGGCAGGCTGTGGGACACCGGGGAGCTGTTTTTT. The chain links TRBV30 to TRBJ2-2; weak D call: TRBD1 (6 bases). The CDR3 runs to 17 residues. The V end lost 0 bases, the J end lost 3 bases, and 17 bases lay between the germline ends. Germline V gene sequence: CDR1 GTSNPN, CDR2 SVGIG (reference sequence).

This clone was counted once. The CDR3 loop is CASSEQGNTEAFF. The CDR3 DNA is TGTGCCAGCAGCGAACAGGGGAACACTGAAGCTTTCTTT. This rearrangement joins TRBV2 to TRBJ1-1; tentatively, D is TRBD1 (6 bases). CDR3 length: 13 residues. V was cut by 6 bases and J by 1 base, with 9 bases left in between. Germline V gene sequence: CDR1 SNHLY, CDR2 FYNNEI.